Following are 2 T cell receptor beta chains from one sample sequenced in a study of T-cell memory formation after mild COVID-19. TCRdb processed the 5' RACE reads anew with MiXCR; each CDR3 protein has one entry. The table has roughly 620,000 distinct CDR3 sequences, about a sixth seen once. Sequenced sample: PBMCs or a T cell subset sorted from them (not recorded which). All receptors derive from an adult woman who had mild COVID-19 (a few samples of this study predate the infection). Cell type and time point are not known.

J is TRBJ2-7 and V is TRBV11-1; TRBD2 agrees at 7 bases. The CDR3 sequence is 17 residues long. Germline V gene sequence: CDR1 SGHAT, CDR2 FQDESV (reference sequence). Unmatched junction bases numbered 14, after V lost 3 bases and J lost 3 bases. The CDR3 DNA sequence: TGTGCCAGCAGCTTGGGCACGGGAGGTTTACATAGCTACGAGCAGTACTTC. Residues: CASSLGTGGLHSYEQYF.

This sequence joins TRBV4-2 and TRBJ2-2; TRBD2 agrees at 13 bases. With V trimmed by 3 bases and J by 9 bases, 10 bases remained unmatched. Germline loops: CDR1 LGHNA, CDR2 YNFKEQ. This CDR3 region has 17 residues. CDR3 sequence reads: CASSQLTGTSGKWELFF. For the CDR3, the DNA is TGTGCCAGCAGCCAGTTGACCGGGACTAGCGGGAAGTGGGAGCTGTTTTTT.